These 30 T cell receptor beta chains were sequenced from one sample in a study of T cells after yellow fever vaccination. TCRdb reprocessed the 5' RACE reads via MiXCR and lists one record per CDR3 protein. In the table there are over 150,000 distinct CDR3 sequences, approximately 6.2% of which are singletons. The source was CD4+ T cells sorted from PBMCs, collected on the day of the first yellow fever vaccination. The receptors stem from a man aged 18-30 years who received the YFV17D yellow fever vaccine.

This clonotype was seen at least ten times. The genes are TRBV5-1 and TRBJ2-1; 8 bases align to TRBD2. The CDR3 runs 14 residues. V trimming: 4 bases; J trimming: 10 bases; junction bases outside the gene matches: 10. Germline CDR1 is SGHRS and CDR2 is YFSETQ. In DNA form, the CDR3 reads TGCGCCAGCAGCCGGGGAGCGGGGGTGCAGGAGCAGTTCTTC. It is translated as CASSRGAGVQEQFF.

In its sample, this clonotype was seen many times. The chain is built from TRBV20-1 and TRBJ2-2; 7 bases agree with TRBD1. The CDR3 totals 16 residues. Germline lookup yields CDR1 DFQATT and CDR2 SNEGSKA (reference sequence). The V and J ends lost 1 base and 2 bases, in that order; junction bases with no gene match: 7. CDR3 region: CSARAPKGANTGELFF. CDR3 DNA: TGCAGTGCTAGAGCGCCGAAGGGGGCTAACACCGGGGAGCTGTTTTTT.

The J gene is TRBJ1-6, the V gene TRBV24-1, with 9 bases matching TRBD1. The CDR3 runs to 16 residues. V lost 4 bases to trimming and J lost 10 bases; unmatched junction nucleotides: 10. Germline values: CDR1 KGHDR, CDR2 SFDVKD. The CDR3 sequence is CATSEKGQGRDSPLHF. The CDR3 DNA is TGTGCCACCAGTGAGAAAGGACAGGGGAGAGACTCACCCCTCCACTTT.

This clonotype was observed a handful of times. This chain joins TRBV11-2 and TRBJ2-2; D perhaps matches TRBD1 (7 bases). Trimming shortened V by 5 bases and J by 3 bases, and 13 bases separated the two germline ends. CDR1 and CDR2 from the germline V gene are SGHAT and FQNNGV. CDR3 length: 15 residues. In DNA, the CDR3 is TGTGCCAGCAGCGGAGCAGGGGGGTACACCGGGGAGCTGTTTTTT. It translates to CASSGAGGYTGELFF.

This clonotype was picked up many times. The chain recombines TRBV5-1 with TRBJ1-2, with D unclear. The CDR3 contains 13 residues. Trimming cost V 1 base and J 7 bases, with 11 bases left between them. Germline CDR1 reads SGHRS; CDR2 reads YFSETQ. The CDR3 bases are TGCGCCAGCAGCTTGCGAGCCGAGGGTGGCTACACCTTC. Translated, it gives CASSLRAEGGYTF.

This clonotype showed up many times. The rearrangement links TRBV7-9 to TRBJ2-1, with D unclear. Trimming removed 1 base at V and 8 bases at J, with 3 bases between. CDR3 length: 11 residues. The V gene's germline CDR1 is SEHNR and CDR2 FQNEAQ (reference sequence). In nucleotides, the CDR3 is TGTGCCAGCAGCTTAGGCGATGAGCAGTTCTTC. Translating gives CASSLGDEQFF.

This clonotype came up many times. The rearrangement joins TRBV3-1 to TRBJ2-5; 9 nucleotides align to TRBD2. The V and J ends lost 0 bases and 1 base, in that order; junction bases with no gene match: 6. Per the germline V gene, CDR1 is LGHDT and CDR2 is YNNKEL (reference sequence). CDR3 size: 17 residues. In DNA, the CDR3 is TGTGCCAGCAGCCAAGAAGCCCTAGCGGGGTTCCAAGAGACCCAGTACTTC. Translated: CASSQEALAGFQETQYF.

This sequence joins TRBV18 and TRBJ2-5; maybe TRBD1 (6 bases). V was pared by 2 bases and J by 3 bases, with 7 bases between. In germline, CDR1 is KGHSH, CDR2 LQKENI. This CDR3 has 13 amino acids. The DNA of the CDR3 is TGTGCCAGCTCACCAAGGACAGAAGAGACCCAGTACTTC. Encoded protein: CASSPRTEETQYF.

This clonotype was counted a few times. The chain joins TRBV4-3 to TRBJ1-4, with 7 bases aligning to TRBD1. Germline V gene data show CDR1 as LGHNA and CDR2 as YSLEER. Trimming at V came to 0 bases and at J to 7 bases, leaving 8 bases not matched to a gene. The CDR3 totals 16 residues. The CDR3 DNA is TGCGCCAGCAGCCAAGAGGGTCGTCAGGGGGGTGAAAAACTGTTTTTT. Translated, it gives CASSQEGRQGGEKLFF.

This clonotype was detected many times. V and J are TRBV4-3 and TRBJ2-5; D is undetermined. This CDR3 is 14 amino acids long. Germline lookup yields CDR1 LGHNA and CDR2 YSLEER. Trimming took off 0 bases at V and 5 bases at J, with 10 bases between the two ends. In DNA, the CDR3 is TGCGCCAGCAGCCAAGACGCCGGTTCGGAGACCCAGTACTTC. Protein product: CASSQDAGSETQYF.

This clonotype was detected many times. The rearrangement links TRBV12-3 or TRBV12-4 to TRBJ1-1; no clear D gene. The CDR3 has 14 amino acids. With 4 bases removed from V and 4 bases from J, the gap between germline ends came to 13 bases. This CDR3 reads CASSSQNLGTEAFF. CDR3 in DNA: TGTGCCAGCAGTTCACAAAACCTGGGCACTGAAGCTTTCTTT.

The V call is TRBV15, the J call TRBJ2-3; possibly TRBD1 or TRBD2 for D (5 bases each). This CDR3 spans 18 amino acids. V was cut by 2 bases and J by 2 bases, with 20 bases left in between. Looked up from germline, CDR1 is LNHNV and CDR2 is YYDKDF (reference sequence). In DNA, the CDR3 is TGTGCCACCAGCAGATCTGCTTCCGGGACCAGGGTCACAGATACGCAGTATTTT. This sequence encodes CATSRSASGTRVTDTQYF.

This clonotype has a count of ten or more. The CDR3 nucleotides are TGTGCCAGCAGCCCCCATCCCGACAGGGTTGGGACTGAAGCTTTCTTT. Translation: CASSPHPDRVGTEAFF. The chain joins TRBV9 to TRBJ1-1; 7 nucleotides align to TRBD1. The CDR3 totals 16 residues. The V gene end was trimmed by 4 bases and the J gene end by 5 bases; junction bases not matched to a gene: 14. Looked up from germline, CDR1 is SGDLS and CDR2 is YYNGEE. The full variable domain, in which reference TRBV9 and TRBJ1-1 provide the parts outside the CDR3, is DSGVTQTPKHLITATGQRVTLRCSPRSGDLSVYWYQQSLDQGLQFLIQYYNGEERAKGNILERFSAQQFPDLHSELNLSSLELGDSALYFCASSPHPDRVGTEAFFGQGTRLTVV.

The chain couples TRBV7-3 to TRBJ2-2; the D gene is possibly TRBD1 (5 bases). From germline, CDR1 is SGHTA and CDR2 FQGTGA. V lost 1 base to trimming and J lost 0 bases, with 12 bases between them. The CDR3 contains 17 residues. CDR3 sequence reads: CASSLRAGHANTGELFF. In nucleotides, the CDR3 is TGTGCCAGCAGCTTAAGGGCAGGGCACGCGAACACCGGGGAGCTGTTTTTT.

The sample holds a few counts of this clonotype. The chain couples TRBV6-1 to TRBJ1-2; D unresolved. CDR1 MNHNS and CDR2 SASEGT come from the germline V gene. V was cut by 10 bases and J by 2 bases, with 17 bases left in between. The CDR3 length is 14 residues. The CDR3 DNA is TGTGCCATAAGGGAGGCGAACTCAAACTATGGCTACACCTTC. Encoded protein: CAIREANSNYGYTF.

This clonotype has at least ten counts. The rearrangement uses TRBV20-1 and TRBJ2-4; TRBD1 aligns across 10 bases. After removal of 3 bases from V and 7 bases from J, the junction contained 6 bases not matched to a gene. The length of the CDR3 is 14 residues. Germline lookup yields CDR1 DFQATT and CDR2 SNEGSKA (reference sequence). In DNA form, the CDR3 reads TGCAGTGCTAGGCCAGGACAGGGGGTCAACATTCAGTACTTC. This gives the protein CSARPGQGVNIQYF.

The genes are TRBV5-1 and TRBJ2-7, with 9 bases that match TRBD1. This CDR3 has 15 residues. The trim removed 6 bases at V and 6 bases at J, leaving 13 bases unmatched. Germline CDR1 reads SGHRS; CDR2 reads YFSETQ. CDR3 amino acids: CASTAYIGTGFEQYF. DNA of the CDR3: TGCGCCAGCACCGCTTATATAGGGACAGGGTTCGAGCAGTACTTC. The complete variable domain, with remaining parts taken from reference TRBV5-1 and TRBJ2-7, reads KAGVTQTPRYLIKTRGQQVTLSCSPISGHRSVSWYQQTPGQGLQFLFEYFSETQRNKGNFPGRFSGRQFSNSRSEMNVSTLELGDSALYLCASTAYIGTGFEQYFGPGTRLTVT.

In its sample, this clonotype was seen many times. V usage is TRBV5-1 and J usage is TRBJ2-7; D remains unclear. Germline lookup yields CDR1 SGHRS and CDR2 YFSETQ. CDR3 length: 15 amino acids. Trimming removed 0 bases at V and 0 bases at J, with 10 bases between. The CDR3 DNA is TGCGCCAGCAGCTTGGATTCATTCTACTCCTACGAGCAGTACTTC. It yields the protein CASSLDSFYSYEQYF.

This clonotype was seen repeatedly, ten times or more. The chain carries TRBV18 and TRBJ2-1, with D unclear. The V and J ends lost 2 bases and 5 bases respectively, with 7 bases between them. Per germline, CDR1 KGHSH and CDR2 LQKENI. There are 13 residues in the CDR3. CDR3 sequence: CASSPLQDNEQFF. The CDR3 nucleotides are TGTGCCAGCTCACCATTGCAGGACAATGAGCAGTTCTTC.

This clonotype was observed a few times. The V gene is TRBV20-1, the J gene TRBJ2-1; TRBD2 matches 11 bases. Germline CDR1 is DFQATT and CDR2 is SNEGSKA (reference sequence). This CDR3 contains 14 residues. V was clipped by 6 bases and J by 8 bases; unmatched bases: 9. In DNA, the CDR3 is TGCAGTGCCAGACGTAGCGGGGGGGCGGATGAGCAGTTCTTC. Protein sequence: CSARRSGGADEQFF.

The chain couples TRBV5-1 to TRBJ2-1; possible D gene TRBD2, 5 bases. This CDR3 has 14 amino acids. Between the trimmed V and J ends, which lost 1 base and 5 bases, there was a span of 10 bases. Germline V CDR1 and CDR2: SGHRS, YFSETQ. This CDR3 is CASSLWSGNNEQFF. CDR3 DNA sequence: TGCGCCAGCAGCTTGTGGTCCGGGAACAATGAGCAGTTCTTC.

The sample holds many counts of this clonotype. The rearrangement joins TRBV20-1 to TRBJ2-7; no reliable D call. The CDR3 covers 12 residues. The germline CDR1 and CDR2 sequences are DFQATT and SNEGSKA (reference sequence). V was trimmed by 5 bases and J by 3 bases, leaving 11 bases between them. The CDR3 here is CSAHYSLYEQYF. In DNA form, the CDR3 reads TGCAGTGCTCACTATTCTCTCTACGAGCAGTACTTC.

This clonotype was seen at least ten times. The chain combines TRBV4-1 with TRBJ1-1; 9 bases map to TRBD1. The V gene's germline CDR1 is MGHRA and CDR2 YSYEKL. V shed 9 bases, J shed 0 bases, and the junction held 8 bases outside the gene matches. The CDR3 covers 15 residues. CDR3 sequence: CASRGQGLMNTEAFF. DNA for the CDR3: TGCGCCAGTCGGGGACAGGGACTTATGAACACTGAAGCTTTCTTT.

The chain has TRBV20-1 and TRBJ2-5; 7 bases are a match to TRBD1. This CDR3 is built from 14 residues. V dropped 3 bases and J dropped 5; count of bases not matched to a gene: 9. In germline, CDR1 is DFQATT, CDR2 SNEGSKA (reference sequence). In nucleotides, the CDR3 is TGCAGTGCTAGGCAGGGGGTTTCTACGGAGACCCAGTACTTC. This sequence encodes CSARQGVSTETQYF.

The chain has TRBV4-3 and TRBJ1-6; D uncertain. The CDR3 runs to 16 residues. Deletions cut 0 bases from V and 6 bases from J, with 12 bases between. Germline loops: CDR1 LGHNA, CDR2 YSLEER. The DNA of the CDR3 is TGCGCCAGCAGCCAAGATGGAGGCAGCGGTAATTCACCCCTCCACTTT. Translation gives CASSQDGGSGNSPLHF.

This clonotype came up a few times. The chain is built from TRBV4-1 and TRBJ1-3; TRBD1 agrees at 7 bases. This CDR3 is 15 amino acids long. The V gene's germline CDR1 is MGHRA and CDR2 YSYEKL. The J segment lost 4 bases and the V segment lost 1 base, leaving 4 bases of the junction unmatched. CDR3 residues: CASSQGTGTGNTIYF. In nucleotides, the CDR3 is TGCGCCAGCAGCCAAGGGACAGGAACAGGAAACACCATATATTTT.

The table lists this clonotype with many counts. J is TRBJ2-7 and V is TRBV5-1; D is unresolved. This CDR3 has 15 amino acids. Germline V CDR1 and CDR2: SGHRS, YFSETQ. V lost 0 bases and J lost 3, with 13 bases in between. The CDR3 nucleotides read TGCGCCAGCAGCTTGGCCAGTAGTCCGTACTACGAGCAGTACTTC. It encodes CASSLASSPYYEQYF.

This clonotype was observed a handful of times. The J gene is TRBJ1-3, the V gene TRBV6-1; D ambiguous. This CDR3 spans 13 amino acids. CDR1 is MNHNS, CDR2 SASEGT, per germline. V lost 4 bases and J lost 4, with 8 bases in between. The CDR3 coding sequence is TGTGCCAGCAGTGGGGCGGTCGGAAACACCATATATTTT. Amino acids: CASSGAVGNTIYF.

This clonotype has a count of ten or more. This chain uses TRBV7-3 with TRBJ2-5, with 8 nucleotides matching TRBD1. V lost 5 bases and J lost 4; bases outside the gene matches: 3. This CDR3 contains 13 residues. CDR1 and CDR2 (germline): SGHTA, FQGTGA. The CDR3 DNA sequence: TGTGCCAGCAGCCGGGGGACAGGAGAGACCCAGTACTTC. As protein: CASSRGTGETQYF.

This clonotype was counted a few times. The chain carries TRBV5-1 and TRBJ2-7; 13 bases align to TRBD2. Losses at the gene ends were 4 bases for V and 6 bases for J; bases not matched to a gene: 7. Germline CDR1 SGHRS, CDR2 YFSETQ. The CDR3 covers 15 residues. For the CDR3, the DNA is TGCGCCAGCAGCGCTTTACTAGCGGGGGGGCTCGAGCAGTACTTC. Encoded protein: CASSALLAGGLEQYF.